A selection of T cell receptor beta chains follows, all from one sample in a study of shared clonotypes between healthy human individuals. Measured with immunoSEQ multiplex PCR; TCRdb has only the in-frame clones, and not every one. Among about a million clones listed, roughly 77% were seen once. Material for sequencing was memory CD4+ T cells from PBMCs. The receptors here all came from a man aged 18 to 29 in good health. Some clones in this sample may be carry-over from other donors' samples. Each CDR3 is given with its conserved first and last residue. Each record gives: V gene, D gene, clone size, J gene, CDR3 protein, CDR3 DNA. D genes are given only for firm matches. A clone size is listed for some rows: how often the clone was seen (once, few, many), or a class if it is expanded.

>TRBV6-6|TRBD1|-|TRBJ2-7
CASRRTGQVGYEQYF
TGTGCCAGCCGACGGACAGGTCAAGTTGGGTACGAGCAGTACTTC
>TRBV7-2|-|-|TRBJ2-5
CASSLEAGHTETQYF
TGTGCCAGCAGCTTAGAGGCCGGACATACAGAGACCCAGTACTTC
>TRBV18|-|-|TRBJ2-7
CASSLAGVGLYEQYF
TGTGCCAGCTCATTAGCAGGGGTCGGGCTCTACGAGCAGTACTTC
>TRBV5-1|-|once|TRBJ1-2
CASSDMQGRGTGYTF
TGCGCCAGCAGCGACATGCAGGGGCGGGGGACTGGCTACACCTTC
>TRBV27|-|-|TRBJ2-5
CASSSLGETQYF
TGTGCCAGCAGTTCGCTGGGTGAGACCCAGTACTTC
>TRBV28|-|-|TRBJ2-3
CASSPVPDTQYF
TGTGCCAGCAGTCCCGTCCCAGATACGCAGTATTTT
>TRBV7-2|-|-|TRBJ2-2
CASTLRGYHTGELFF
TGTGCCAGCACCCTACGTGGCTACCACACCGGGGAGCTGTTTTTT
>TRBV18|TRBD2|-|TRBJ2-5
CASSPGTSGRIQETQYF
TGTGCCAGCTCACCGGGGACTAGCGGGAGGATCCAAGAGACCCAGTACTTC
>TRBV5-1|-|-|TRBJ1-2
CASSRGEGLGYTF
TGCGCCAGCAGCCGGGGAGAGGGCTTGGGCTACACCTTC
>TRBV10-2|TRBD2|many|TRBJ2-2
CASSEHQAGDTGELFF
TGCGCCAGCAGTGAGCATCAGGCGGGAGACACCGGGGAGCTGTTTTTT
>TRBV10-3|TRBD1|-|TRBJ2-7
CAIRPDRAYEQYF
TGTGCCATCAGGCCAGACAGGGCCTACGAGCAGTACTTC
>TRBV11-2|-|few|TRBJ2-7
CASRLSGHPTREQYF
TGTGCCAGCAGGCTTTCTGGGCACCCAACGCGAGAGCAGTACTTC
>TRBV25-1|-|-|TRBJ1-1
CASSEYYGGHPRGAFF
TGTGCCAGCAGTGAATATTATGGGGGGCACCCTCGGGGAGCTTTCTTT
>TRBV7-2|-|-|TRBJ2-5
CASSLEFIETQYF
TGTGCCAGCAGCTTAGAATTTATAGAGACCCAGTACTTC
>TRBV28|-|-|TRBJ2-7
CASIPRTAYSYEQYF
TGTGCCAGCATACCCAGGACAGCGTACTCCTACGAGCAGTACTTC
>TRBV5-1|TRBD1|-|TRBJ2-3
CASSPAVSGQSTDTQYF
TGCGCCAGCAGCCCGGCCGTTTCGGGACAGAGCACAGATACGCAGTATTTT
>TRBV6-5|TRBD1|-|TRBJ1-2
CASRQTGAYGYTF
TGTGCCAGCAGGCAAACAGGGGCTTATGGCTACACCTTC
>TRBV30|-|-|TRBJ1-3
CAWRRPGGGNTIYF
TGTGCCTGGAGACGACCCGGGGGGGGAAACACCATATATTTT
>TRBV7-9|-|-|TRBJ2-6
CASSPQIARKGTGANVLTF
TGTGCCAGCAGCCCGCAGATTGCCCGCAAAGGCACTGGGGCCAACGTCCTGACTTTC
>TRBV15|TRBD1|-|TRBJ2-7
CATRKTGGYEQYF
TGTGCCACCAGAAAGACAGGGGGCTACGAGCAGTACTTC
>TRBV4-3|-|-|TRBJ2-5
CASSQEVYAGETQYF
TGCGCCAGCAGCCAAGAGGTATACGCCGGGGAGACCCAGTACTTC
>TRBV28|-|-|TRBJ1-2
CASSLTGAPYGYTF
TGTGCCAGCAGTCTTACGGGGGCTCCCTATGGCTACACCTTC
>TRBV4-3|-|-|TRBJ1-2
CASSQDQGPLYGYTF
TGCGCCAGCAGCCAAGATCAGGGACCGCTCTATGGCTACACCTTC
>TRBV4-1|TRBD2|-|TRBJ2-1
CASSQGSSGSWNEQFF
TGCGCCAGCAGCCAAGGTTCTAGCGGGAGCTGGAATGAGCAGTTCTTC
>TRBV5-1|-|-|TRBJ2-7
CASSLLTGNYEQYF
TGCGCCAGCAGCCTACTGACAGGCAACTACGAGCAGTACTTC
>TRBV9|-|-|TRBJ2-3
CASSVGPGPTGDTQYF
TGTGCCAGCAGCGTTGGTCCCGGCCCCACAGGCGATACGCAGTATTTT
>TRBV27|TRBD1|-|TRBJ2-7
CASSYMYGTAYEQYF
TGTGCCAGCAGCTATATGTACGGGACAGCATACGAGCAGTACTTC
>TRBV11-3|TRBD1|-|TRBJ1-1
CASSPGGTGAYTEAFF
TGTGCCAGCAGCCCGGGGGGGACAGGGGCGTACACTGAAGCTTTCTTT
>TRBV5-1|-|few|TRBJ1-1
CASSPGGGSTEAFF
TGCGCCAGCAGCCCAGGAGGGGGGAGCACTGAAGCTTTCTTT
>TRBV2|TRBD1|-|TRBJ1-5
CASIVDRDQPQHF
TGTGCCAGCATCGTAGACAGGGATCAGCCCCAGCATTTT
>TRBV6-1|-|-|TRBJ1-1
CASSEGGWAEAFF
TGTGCCAGCAGTGAAGGTGGGTGGGCTGAAGCTTTCTTT
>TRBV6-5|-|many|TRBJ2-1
CASSYGTIVGEQFF
TGTGCCAGCAGTTACGGAACTATCGTCGGTGAGCAGTTCTTC
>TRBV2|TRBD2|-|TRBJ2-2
CASSLKAGGRTGELFF
TGTGCCAGCAGCCTCAAAGCGGGAGGGCGCACCGGGGAGCTGTTTTTT
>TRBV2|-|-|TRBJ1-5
CASSPPYSNQPQHF
TGTGCCAGCTCGCCTCCGTATAGCAATCAGCCCCAGCATTTT
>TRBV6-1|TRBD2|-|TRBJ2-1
CASSTGTSGTNEQFF
TGTGCCAGCAGTACCGGGACTAGCGGGACCAATGAGCAGTTCTTC